The entry that follows covers one TCR beta chain sequence. These data come from a study of blood T cell repertoires in COVID-19. Study details: The United States, Italy and Spain were the sources of the acute and convalescent COVID-19 samples. In each case, the material was cDNA or gDNA derived from T cells, B-cell-depleted T cells, or PBMCs.

In germline, CDR1 is LNHDA, CDR2 SQIVND (reference sequence). This CDR3 comprises 17 residues. Trimming left V 0 bases short and J 0 bases short, with 14 bases between. Study processing details: Reference gene primers were amplified, and this amplification served to estimate nucleated cell counts. Assay: immunoSEQ multiplex PCR; the TCRdb copy retains only in-frame clones and omits some. V and J calls and clone size are copied from that table; D and trimming were computed from the DNA. The sample records 250,000 to 300,000 clones, 88% being singletons. Material for sequencing was peripheral blood. The TCR was taken from a woman aged 40 to 55 who had recovered from COVID-19. V gene TRBV19 combines with J gene TRBJ1-1; D is unresolved. The CDR3 is CASSIDGQVPMNTEAFF. The CDR3 DNA follows: TGTGCCAGTAGTATAGATGGGCAGGTACCTATGAACACTGAAGCTTTCTTT.